This T cell receptor beta chain appears in the sequencing data of a study of T cells in localized non-small cell lung cancer. Study-wide points: Compared with tumor, uninvolved adjacent lung displayed greater T cell clonality, ranking highest overall.

Clones were sequenced by immunoSEQ multiplex PCR, and TCRdb holds only the in-frame ones, with some missing. This sample has about 52,000 clones, with more than 75% found just once. Concerning this clone itself: Antigen unknown.

Germline V gene lookup returns CDR1 SGHDT and CDR2 YYEEEE. The CDR3 is made up of 15 amino acids. V lost 4 bases to trimming and J lost 0 bases; unmatched junction nucleotides: 6. Sequenced material: PBMCs, taken before any cancer treatment. The clonotype originates from a female donor with stage II lung adenocarcinoma. This chain joins TRBV5-6 and TRBJ1-1; TRBD1 matches at 7 bases. As DNA, the CDR3 is TGTGCCAGCAGCCGGGACAGCCGGATGAACACTGAAGCTTTCTTT. Translation: CASSRDSRMNTEAFF.